The 30 T cell receptor beta chains listed next were all sequenced from one sample in a study of beta chain features in type 1 diabetes. Every bit of the isolated RNA underwent reverse transcription, so sequencing read expressed TCRB transcripts. Profiled with immunoSEQ multiplex PCR; TCRdb holds only in-frame clones, not every one. The table includes hundreds of thousands of clones, roughly 10% detected once. Sequenced material: naive CD4+ T cells from blood. The receptor set was obtained from a woman aged 18-29 years in good health.

This clone was found a few times. V usage is TRBV14 and J usage is TRBJ2-3; TRBD2 matches at 7 bases. With V trimmed by 4 bases and J by 2 bases, 9 bases remained unmatched. This CDR3 has 16 amino acids. The germline V gene encodes CDR1 SGHDN and CDR2 FVKESK. As DNA, the CDR3 is TGTGCCAGCAGCCGCATAGCGGGCGGTTACACAGATACGCAGTATTTT. It encodes CASSRIAGGYTDTQYF.

The count of this clone is one. The genes are TRBV2 and TRBJ2-5; the match to TRBD1 covers 8 bases. This CDR3 has 13 residues. Germline CDR1 reads SNHLY; CDR2 reads FYNNEI. J gave up 5 bases and V 7 bases, and 6 bases lay outside the gene matches. This CDR3 is CASKAGGWETQYF. The CDR3 nucleotides read TGTGCCAGCAAGGCAGGGGGCTGGGAGACCCAGTACTTC.

The table lists this clone with a few counts. This chain joins TRBV7-9 and TRBJ2-5, with D possibly TRBD1 on 5 matching bases. V dropped 0 bases and J dropped 4 bases, with 12 bases sitting between them. The CDR3 runs to 15 residues. Germline CDR1 SEHNR, CDR2 FQNEAQ (reference sequence). The CDR3 DNA reads TGTGCCAGCAGCTTAGCGGACACAGCCATAGAGACCCAGTACTTC. As protein: CASSLADTAIETQYF.

This clone was recorded a few times. The chain is built from TRBV28 and TRBJ1-1, with D unresolved. Trimming took off 3 bases at V and 1 base at J, with 12 bases between the two ends. CDR1 is MDHEN, CDR2 SYDVKM, per germline. CDR3 length: 15 residues. The CDR3 region is CASSLDGPRNTEAFF. CDR3 DNA sequence: TGTGCCAGCAGTTTGGACGGACCTAGGAACACTGAAGCTTTCTTT.

This clone was detected a few times. The chain joins TRBV7-9 to TRBJ2-6; no firm D call. V was cut by 7 bases and J by 0 bases, with 7 bases left in between. The CDR3 totals 14 residues. In germline, CDR1 is SEHNR, CDR2 FQNEAQ (reference sequence). The DNA for the CDR3 is TGTGCCAGCACCACCTACTCTGGGGCCAACGTCCTGACTTTC. This translates into CASTTYSGANVLTF.

The rearrangement joins TRBV5-4 to TRBJ2-5; 7 positions agree with TRBD2. The V gene end was trimmed by 0 bases and the J gene end by 2 bases; junction bases not matched to a gene: 4. CDR3 size: 15 residues. Germline CDR1 and CDR2: SGHNT and YYREEE (reference sequence). This CDR3 reads CASSLEGGLQETQYF. CDR3 DNA sequence: TGTGCCAGCAGCTTGGAGGGAGGGTTACAAGAGACCCAGTACTTC.

This clone appeared a few times. This sample includes further DNA sequences coding for the same CDR3. This rearrangement joins TRBV20-1 to TRBJ2-5; D not resolved. Germline CDR1 is DFQATT and CDR2 is SNEGSKA (reference sequence). The CDR3 loop spans 10 amino acids. V lost 3 bases, J lost 5 bases, and 4 bases lay in between. In DNA form, the CDR3 reads TGCAGTGCTAGGTCTGAGACCCAGTACTTC. Translated, it gives CSARSETQYF.

The chain links TRBV5-4 to TRBJ2-7, with a possible D match to TRBD1 (5 bases). The CDR3 runs 14 residues. CDR1 SGHNT and CDR2 YYREEE come from the germline V gene (reference sequence). Trimming left V 3 bases short and J 2 bases short, with 12 bases between. CDR3 residues: CASSSSRGTYEQYF. CDR3 nucleotide sequence: TGTGCCAGCAGCTCCTCTAGGGGCACCTACGAGCAGTACTTC.

This chain connects TRBV7-3 to TRBJ2-5, with 12 nucleotides matching TRBD2. After removal of 5 bases from V and 2 bases from J, the junction contained 9 bases not matched to a gene. Germline CDR1 is SGHTA and CDR2 is FQGTGA. This CDR3 region has 17 residues. DNA of the CDR3: TGTGCCAGCAGCCCGGCAGGGCTAGCGGGAGGGCAAGAGACCCAGTACTTC. Translating gives CASSPAGLAGGQETQYF.

This clone was seen only a few times. The rearrangement joins TRBV5-6 to TRBJ1-6; TRBD1 agrees at 7 bases. This CDR3 region has 14 residues. CDR1 and CDR2 from the germline V gene are SGHDT and YYEEEE. The trim removed 1 base at V and 8 bases at J, leaving 3 bases unmatched. The CDR3 sequence is CASSLRQGYSPLHF. CDR3 DNA: TGTGCCAGCAGCTTGAGACAGGGATATTCACCCCTCCACTTT.

The genes are TRBV29-1 and TRBJ2-2; 8 bases are shared with TRBD1. The CDR3 is 15 amino acids. Germline V gene lookup returns CDR1 SQVTM and CDR2 ANQGSEA. V lost 5 bases to trimming and J lost 6 bases; unmatched junction nucleotides: 11. The CDR3 region is CSVKRLQGVSGELFF. The CDR3 DNA follows: TGCAGCGTTAAACGTCTACAGGGGGTGTCCGGGGAGCTGTTTTTT.

This clone was observed a few times. V and J are TRBV4-3 and TRBJ2-7; TRBD1 agrees at 7 bases. The length of the CDR3 is 16 residues. The germline CDR1 and CDR2 sequences are LGHNA and YSLEER. The J segment lost 3 bases and the V segment lost 3 bases, leaving 11 bases of the junction unmatched. The CDR3 DNA follows: TGCGCCAGCAGCCAGGGCTTAGGACAGGCAGACTACGAGCAGTACTTC. Its protein is CASSQGLGQADYEQYF.

V and J are TRBV11-1 and TRBJ2-1; tentatively, D is TRBD2 (6 bases). There are 14 residues in the CDR3. V was trimmed by 3 bases and J by 10 bases, leaving 16 bases between them. Per germline, CDR1 SGHAT and CDR2 FQDESV (reference sequence). The CDR3 loop is CASSFGGGAGEQFF. CDR3 nucleotides: TGTGCCAGCAGCTTCGGTGGCGGGGCAGGGGAGCAGTTCTTC.

This clone was counted only a few times. The same CDR3 can be traced to other DNA sequences in this sample. CDR3: CASSLTGTEAFF. The CDR3 DNA sequence: TGTGCCAGCAGCTTGACAGGCACTGAAGCTTTCTTT. The chain joins TRBV7-9 to TRBJ1-1; a weak D match, TRBD1 (6 bases). V lost 3 bases and J 4 bases, leaving 6 bases between the germline ends. Germline CDR1 reads SEHNR; CDR2 reads FQNEAQ (reference sequence). The CDR3 has 12 amino acids.

The rearrangement uses TRBV5-1 and TRBJ2-6; D unresolved. This CDR3 comprises 14 residues. Germline-derived CDR1 and CDR2 are SGHRS and YFSETQ. V lost 5 bases and J lost 2, with 8 bases in between. The CDR3 is CASRIGPGANVLTF. The CDR3 DNA follows: TGCGCCAGCAGAATAGGGCCTGGGGCCAACGTCCTGACTTTC. The complete variable domain, with remaining parts taken from reference TRBV5-1 and TRBJ2-6, reads KAGVTQTPRYLIKTRGQQVTLSCSPISGHRSVSWYQQTPGQGLQFLFEYFSETQRNKGNFPGRFSGRQFSNSRSEMNVSTLELGDSALYLCASRIGPGANVLTFGAGSRLTVL.

For the CDR3, the DNA is TGTGCCAGCAGCTTTCGGGATCTCAGCGAGCAGTACTTC. Translation gives CASSFRDLSEQYF. The chain links TRBV7-2 to TRBJ2-7, with D perhaps TRBD2 (5 bases). Germline CDR1 is SGHTA and CDR2 is FQGNSA. The CDR3 loop spans 13 amino acids. The germline V and J ends were trimmed by 3 bases and 6 bases, with 12 bases remaining between them.

The chain couples TRBV10-3 to TRBJ2-7; D not certain. The length of the CDR3 is 12 residues. Germline lookup yields CDR1 ENHRY and CDR2 SYGVKD. V lost 2 bases and J lost 0, with 2 bases in between. CDR3 amino acids: CAISETSYEQYF. CDR3 DNA sequence: TGTGCCATCAGTGAGACCTCCTACGAGCAGTACTTC.

This clone has more than one count but fewer than ten. CDR3: CSAPLKAQYF. As DNA, the CDR3 is TGCAGTGCCCCCCTCAAGGCCCAGTACTTC. The chain couples TRBV20-1 to TRBJ2-5; no clear D. Germline CDR1 reads DFQATT; CDR2 reads SNEGSKA (reference sequence). Trimming removed 6 bases at V and 9 bases at J, with 11 bases between. This CDR3 contains 10 residues.

The CDR3 region is CASRGWGNQPQHF. CDR3 bases: TGTGCCAGCAGAGGGTGGGGCAATCAGCCCCAGCATTTT. The J gene is TRBJ1-5, the V gene TRBV7-2, with no clear D. The CDR3 is 13 residues long. Trimming left V 6 bases short and J 2 bases short, with 8 bases between. Germline assignment: CDR1 SGHTA and CDR2 FQGNSA.

The DNA of the CDR3 is TGTGCCACCAGCAGAGACAATACGGGACACATGGGGACTGAAGCTTTCTTT. This encodes CATSRDNTGHMGTEAFF. This chain joins TRBV15 and TRBJ1-1, with a weak D call TRBD1 (6 bases). The germline CDR1 and CDR2 sequences are LNHNV and YYDKDF (reference sequence). The CDR3 totals 17 residues. The ends were cut back, 0 bases at V and 5 bases at J, with 19 bases in the middle. The whole variable domain, remainder taken from reference TRBV15 and TRBJ1-1, is DAMVIQNPRYQVTQFGKPVTLSCSQTLNHNVMYWYQQKSSQAPKLLFHYYDKDFNNEADTPDNFQSRRPNTSFCFLDIRSPGLGDTAMYLCATSRDNTGHMGTEAFFGQGTRLTVV.

The sample holds a few counts of this clone. The CDR3 loop reads CASSLRRVSTQYF. CDR3 bases: TGTGCCAGCAGCTTAAGAAGGGTCTCTACCCAGTACTTC. The V and J genes are TRBV11-3 and TRBJ2-5; D is unresolved. Trimming took off 2 bases at V and 8 bases at J, with 12 bases between the two ends. Per the germline V gene, CDR1 is SGHNT and CDR2 is YENEEA. The CDR3 loop spans 13 amino acids.

In its sample, this clone was seen a few times. V is TRBV7-3 and J is TRBJ2-5, with D possibly being TRBD2 (5 bases). The V end lost 0 bases, the J end lost 5 bases, and 13 bases lay between the germline ends. The CDR3 runs 15 residues. Germline CDR1 and CDR2: SGHTA and FQGTGA. The CDR3 DNA reads TGTGCCAGCAGCTTAACATCAGGAGGAGCGGAGACCCAGTACTTC. Its translation is CASSLTSGGAETQYF.

The chain recombines TRBV21-1 with TRBJ1-5; TRBD1 was called by the table and not checked on the DNA. TRBV21-1 is a recognized pseudogene. CDR3 size: 11 residues. The CDR3 nucleotides read TGTGCCAGCGTCCCAAATCAGCCCCAGCATTTT. Residues: CASVPNQPQHF.

This clone was observed a handful of times. The chain employs TRBV29-1 and TRBJ2-7; the match to TRBD1 covers 7 bases. Germline values: CDR1 SQVTM, CDR2 ANQGSEA. This CDR3 contains 13 residues. Trimming at V came to 6 bases and at J to 5 bases, leaving 10 bases not matched to a gene. In DNA, the CDR3 is TGCAGCGTCGTGTCGACAGGGTTCCACGAGCAGTACTTC. Translation: CSVVSTGFHEQYF.

The genes are TRBV25-1 and TRBJ2-7; D gene unclear. The V gene's germline CDR1 is MGHDK and CDR2 SYGVNS. V was shortened by 3 bases and J by 3 bases, with 15 bases between the two germline ends. The CDR3 has 15 residues. CDR3 sequence (DNA): TGTGCCAGCAGTGACCGACATCATTCAGGCTACGAGCAGTACTTC. This encodes CASSDRHHSGYEQYF.

The table lists this clone with a few counts. The rearrangement joins TRBV2 to TRBJ1-1; D is ambiguous. V was clipped by 5 bases and J by 1 base, with 8 bases between them. Germline lookup yields CDR1 SNHLY and CDR2 FYNNEI. This CDR3 has 13 amino acids. The DNA of the CDR3 is TGTGCCAGCAGTCTGAAGTGGAACACTGAAGCTTTCTTT. The encoded protein is CASSLKWNTEAFF. Complete variable domain (other parts from reference TRBV2 and TRBJ1-1): EPEVTQTPSHQVTQMGQEVILRCVPISNHLYFYWYRQILGQKVEFLVSFYNNEISEKSEIFDDQFSVERPDGSNFTLKIRSTKLEDSAMYFCASSLKWNTEAFFGQGTRLTVV.

This clone was found a few times. The chain is built from TRBV7-3 and TRBJ2-3; 15 bases fit TRBD2. The CDR3 consists of 16 residues. Trimming at V came to 6 bases and at J to 6 bases, leaving 7 bases not matched to a gene. CDR1 is SGHTA and CDR2 is FQGTGA in the germline V gene. The CDR3 coding sequence is TGTGCCAGCAGTTCGGGACTAGCGGGAGGAATGGATACGCAGTATTTT. Protein sequence: CASSSGLAGGMDTQYF.

This chain uses TRBV5-1 with TRBJ2-7; D is ambiguous. Germline V gives CDR1 SGHRS, CDR2 YFSETQ. Trimming left V 4 bases short and J 0 bases short, with 8 bases between. This CDR3 region has 13 residues. The CDR3 spells CASSLSSSYEQYF. The CDR3 DNA follows: TGCGCCAGCAGCCTCTCGAGCTCCTACGAGCAGTACTTC.

DNA of the CDR3: TGCAGCGTTAAGCCGGGACAGGGGTTCCCCTTGTACTTC. As protein: CSVKPGQGFPLYF. V is TRBV29-1 and J is TRBJ2-7; 10 bases agree with TRBD1. CDR3 length: 13 amino acids. V dropped 5 bases and J dropped 12; count of bases not matched to a gene: 13. Germline lookup yields CDR1 SQVTM and CDR2 ANQGSEA.

This clone has just a few counts. The chain recombines TRBV30 with TRBJ1-1; tentative D call: TRBD1 (5 bases). The CDR3 extends over 12 amino acids. The V end was cut by 2 bases, the J end by 5 bases, with 9 bases between. Per the germline V gene, CDR1 is GTSNPN and CDR2 is SVGIG (reference sequence). The CDR3 spells CAWSFGGTEAFF. The CDR3 bases are TGTGCCTGGAGTTTCGGGGGGACTGAAGCTTTCTTT.